Below are 21 T cell receptor beta chains sequenced from a single sample in a study of breast tumors, draining lymph nodes, adjacent tissues. Via MiXCR, TCRdb re-called the multiplex PCR reads, giving one row per CDR3 protein. The table records roughly 17,000 distinct CDR3 sequences, 63% of them present only once. Sequenced input: tumor-adjacent breast tissue. Receptor source: a female donor with breast cancer. Some clones in this sample may be carry-over from other donors' samples.

The V and J genes are TRBV20-1 and TRBJ2-7, with D possibly matching TRBD1 (5 bases). CDR1 DFQATT and CDR2 SNEGSKA come from the germline V gene (reference sequence). This CDR3 contains 12 residues. CDR3 sequence: CSADSPTYEQYF. In DNA, the CDR3 is TGCAGCGCAGACAGCCCCACCTACGAGCAGTACTTC.

Turning to this clonotype: Relative to the germline gene, one junction end is altered; a read error may explain this. This sequence joins TRBV9 and TRBJ2-3, with 9 nucleotides matching TRBD2. The CDR3 covers 15 residues. Germline V CDR1 and CDR2: SGDLS, YYNGEE. The CDR3 sequence is CASSKAGGWGDTPYF. Here the CDR3 DNA reads TGTGCCAGCAGCAAGGCGGGGGGGTGGGGAGATACGCCGTATTTT. The variable domain in full, completed from reference TRBV9 and TRBJ2-3, reads DSGVTQTPKHLITATGQRVTLRCSPRSGDLSVYWYQQSLDQGLQFLIQYYNGEERAKGNILERFSAQQFPDLHSELNLSSLELGDSALYFCASSKAGGWGDTPYFGPGTRLTVL.

The chain is built from TRBV7-2 and TRBJ2-2; D possibly corresponds to TRBD1 (5 bases). Germline V gives CDR1 SGHTA, CDR2 FQGNSA. The ends were cut back, 5 bases at V and 5 bases at J, with 15 bases in the middle. CDR3 length: 15 amino acids. The CDR3 DNA reads as TGTGCCAGCAGCCCAGATTTGGGGCTGACCGGGGAGCTGTTTTTT. Its protein is CASSPDLGLTGELFF.

About this clonotype: A junction boundary mismatches the germline segment, possibly from a read error. The chain has TRBV24-1 and TRBJ2-7, with unresolved D. CDR1 and CDR2 from the germline V gene are KGHDR and SFDVKD. This CDR3 region has 13 residues. CDR3: CATSEDGSYERYF. The CDR3 coding sequence is TGTGCCACCAGTGAAGACGGCTCCTACGAGCGGTACTTC.

The J gene is TRBJ2-2, the V gene TRBV14; D unclear. The CDR3 contains 13 residues. V was cut by 8 bases and J by 6 bases, with 13 bases left in between. Germline CDR1 reads SGHDN; CDR2 reads FVKESK. CDR3 DNA: TGTGCCAGCTCACCAGTAGCATCCGGGGAGCTGTTTTTT. This translates into CASSPVASGELFF.

The chain recombines TRBV7-9 with TRBJ2-1; the D is unclear. The germline V gene has CDR1 SEHNR and CDR2 FQNEAQ (reference sequence). With 1 base removed from V and 3 bases from J, the gap between germline ends came to 4 bases. CDR3 size: 13 residues. The CDR3 is CASSLGRYNEQFF. The CDR3, as DNA: TGTGCCAGCAGCTTAGGTCGCTACAATGAGCAGTTCTTC.

The V gene is TRBV5-1, the J gene TRBJ2-7; D is unclear. The CDR3 has 11 residues. Between the trimmed V and J ends, which lost 3 bases and 4 bases, there was a span of 5 bases. The germline gives CDR1 SGHRS, CDR2 YFSETQ. The CDR3 region is CASSSAYEQYF. CDR3 nucleotides: TGCGCCAGCAGCTCAGCGTACGAGCAGTACTTC.

The chain couples TRBV2 to TRBJ2-1, with TRBD1 identical over 9 bases. The junction had 8 bases not matched to a gene; V was cut back by 7 bases and J by 1 base. The CDR3 covers 16 residues. CDR1 and CDR2 from the germline V gene are SNHLY and FYNNEI. CDR3 sequence (DNA): TGTGCCAGCACTCCAACGGGACAGGGTTCCTACAATGAGCAGTTCTTC. Residues: CASTPTGQGSYNEQFF.

This clonotype was counted ten times or more. The chain is built from TRBV7-8 and TRBJ2-7; D is possibly TRBD1 or TRBD2 (5 bases each). The CDR3 runs 14 residues. Germline values: CDR1 SGHVS, CDR2 FQNEAQ. Trimming took off 2 bases at V and 5 bases at J, with 13 bases between the two ends. The CDR3 loop is CASSLLRDGDEQYV. The CDR3 nucleotides are TGTGCCAGCAGCTTACTTAGGGACGGTGACGAGCAGTACGTC.

Regarding this clonotype: This could be a read error, since a much larger clone is one nucleotide away. The V call is TRBV11-1, the J call TRBJ2-3, with 11 bases identical to TRBD2. CDR1 SGHAT and CDR2 FQDESV come from the germline V gene (reference sequence). The length of the CDR3 is 15 residues. The junction had 4 bases not matched to a gene; V was cut back by 4 bases and J by 4 bases. CDR3 coding DNA: TGTGCCAGCAGCTATAGCGGGGGGGCTCCAGATACGCAGTATTTT. This gives the protein CASSYSGGAPDTQYF.

By share, this clonotype ranks as medium-sized. The chain employs TRBV29-1 and TRBJ2-1; D uncertain. V was clipped by 4 bases and J by 11 bases, with 6 bases between them. This CDR3 has 9 residues. CDR1 is SQVTM, CDR2 ANQGSEA, per germline. The CDR3 DNA reads as TGCAGCGTTGGTATGAAGCAGTTCTTC. This gives the protein CSVGMKQFF.

A note on this clonotype: The junction shows a germline mismatch at one end, possibly a read error. The chain couples TRBV7-9 to TRBJ1-2, with 7 bases that match TRBD1. The germline CDR1 and CDR2 sequences are SEHNR and FQNEAQ (reference sequence). There are 15 residues in the CDR3. The CDR3 DNA reads TGCGCCAGCAGCTTGATGGGGGACAGAATTTTAGGCTACACCTTC. It encodes CASSLMGDRILGYTF.

Relative to its sample, this clonotype is medium-sized. This rearrangement joins TRBV5-1 to TRBJ1-5, with 7 bases that match TRBD1. The CDR3 sequence is 15 residues long. V shed 0 bases, J shed 3 bases, and the junction held 3 bases outside the gene matches. Germline CDR1 SGHRS, CDR2 YFSETQ. The CDR3 sequence: CASSLGGQSNQPQHF. The CDR3 DNA is TGCGCCAGCAGCTTGGGGGGACAGTCCAATCAGCCCCAGCATTTT. The whole variable domain, remainder taken from reference TRBV5-1 and TRBJ1-5, is KAGVTQTPRYLIKTRGQQVTLSCSPISGHRSVSWYQQTPGQGLQFLFEYFSETQRNKGNFPGRFSGRQFSNSRSEMNVSTLELGDSALYLCASSLGGQSNQPQHFGDGTRLSIL.

This clonotype was counted many times. This may arise from a read error, as a much more abundant clone is one base away. CDR3 protein: CASSHGTTSTDTQYF. The CDR3 region has the DNA TGTGCCAGCAGTCACGGGACAACTAGCACAGATACGCAGTATTTT. V and J are TRBV6-4 and TRBJ2-3, with D maybe TRBD1 (6 bases). V was clipped by 5 bases and J by 0 bases, with 12 bases between them. CDR3 size: 15 residues. Germline lookup yields CDR1 MRHNA and CDR2 SNTAGT.

The rearrangement links TRBV5-1 to TRBJ2-7, with 7 bases aligning to TRBD2. The CDR3 length is 16 residues. Germline loops: CDR1 SGHRS, CDR2 YFSETQ. J was trimmed by 1 base and V by 4 bases; bases with no gene match: 11. In nucleotides, the CDR3 is TGCGCCAGCAGCCGACGGGCGGGGGTTGTATCCTACGAGCAGTACTTC. Its protein product is CASSRRAGVVSYEQYF.

By its share, this clonotype is medium-sized. This chain links TRBV5-1 with TRBJ1-2; 8 nucleotides match TRBD1. Germline V gene sequence: CDR1 SGHRS, CDR2 YFSETQ. The ends lost 4 bases at V and 4 bases at J; junction bases unmatched: 3. The CDR3 runs to 13 residues. The chain's CDR3 is CASSDDRGYGYTF. The CDR3 DNA sequence: TGCGCCAGCAGCGACGACAGGGGCTATGGCTACACCTTC.

This rearrangement joins TRBV5-5 to TRBJ1-2, with 11 positions matching TRBD1. This CDR3 has 17 amino acids. Germline V lookup: CDR1 SGHKS, CDR2 YYEKEE (reference sequence). Trimming removed 0 bases from V and 8 bases from J; junction bases left unmatched: 12. The CDR3 DNA is TGTGCCAGCAGCTTGGCCCTCGGGACAGGGGGAGATTGCGGCTACACCTTC. Its translation: CASSLALGTGGDCGYTF.

The chain joins TRBV4-1 to TRBJ2-1; 8 nucleotides match TRBD2. With V trimmed by 5 bases and J by 7 bases, 19 bases remained unmatched. Germline CDR1 and CDR2: MGHRA and YSYEKL. This CDR3 has 18 residues. The CDR3 is CASSYKDGTRGRRNEQFF. The CDR3 DNA reads as TGCGCCAGCAGCTACAAGGACGGGACTAGGGGCCGTCGAAATGAGCAGTTCTTC.

This clonotype has just one count. Here the CDR3 omits its conserved ending phenylalanine or tryptophan, so a read error is the likely source. The chain couples TRBV10-3 to TRBJ2-3, with D tentatively TRBD2 (5 bases). Germline V gives CDR1 ENHRY, CDR2 SYGVKD. The CDR3 has 13 residues. Trimming left V 2 bases short and J 6 bases short, with 9 bases between. CDR3 DNA: TGTGCCATCAGTGAGGCGTGGACTGATACGCAGTATTGT. This translates into CAISEAWTDTQYC.

The rearrangement links TRBV15 to TRBJ2-7, with 11 bases lining up with TRBD1. The CDR3 covers 17 residues. Losses at the gene ends were 3 bases for V and 4 bases for J; bases not matched to a gene: 11. CDR1 and CDR2 from the germline V gene are LNHNV and YYDKDF (reference sequence). The CDR3 sequence is CATSSLGTGGPRYEQYV. Written as DNA, the CDR3 is TGTGCCACCAGCAGCCTCGGGACAGGGGGTCCCCGATACGAGCAGTACGTC.

The rearrangement joins TRBV19 to TRBJ1-6; the match to TRBD1 covers 7 bases. The germline CDR1 and CDR2 sequences are LNHDA and SQIVND (reference sequence). The CDR3 contains 15 residues. With V trimmed by 10 bases and J by 7 bases, 13 bases remained unmatched. DNA for the CDR3: TGTGCCACCAGGACCACAGGGGTCATCAATTCACCCCTCCACTTT. Translated: CATRTTGVINSPLHF.